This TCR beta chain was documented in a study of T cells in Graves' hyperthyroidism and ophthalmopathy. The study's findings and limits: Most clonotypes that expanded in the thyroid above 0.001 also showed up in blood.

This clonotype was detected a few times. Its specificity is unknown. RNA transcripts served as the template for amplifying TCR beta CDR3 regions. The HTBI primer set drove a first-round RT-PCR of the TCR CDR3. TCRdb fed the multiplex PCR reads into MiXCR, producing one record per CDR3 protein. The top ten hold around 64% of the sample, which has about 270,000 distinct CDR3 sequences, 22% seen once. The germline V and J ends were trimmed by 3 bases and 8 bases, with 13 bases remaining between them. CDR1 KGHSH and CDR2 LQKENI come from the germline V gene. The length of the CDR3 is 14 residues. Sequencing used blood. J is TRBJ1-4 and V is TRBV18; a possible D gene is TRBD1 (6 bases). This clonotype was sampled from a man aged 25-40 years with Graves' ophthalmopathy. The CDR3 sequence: CASSPAGVAEKLFF. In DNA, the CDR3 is TGTGCCAGCTCACCCGCAGGGGTCGCGGAAAAACTGTTTTTT.